These T cell receptor beta chains were read from a single sample in a study of T cell responses to AZD1222 COVID-19 vaccine. The table came from immunoSEQ multiplex PCR; TCRdb's copy has only in-frame clones and leaves some out. The sample lists 150,000 to 180,000 clones, 88% seen once, with less than 3.5% in the top ten. Sample: peripheral blood, taken on day 0 of AZD1222 vaccination. The receptors derive from an adult in good health. Both conserved end residues are trimmed from each CDR3.

v_call: TRBV7-2; j_call: TRBJ2-2; cdr3_aa: ASSLNAGELF
v_call: TRBV10-3; j_call: TRBJ1-2; cdr3_aa: AISEYGQGDGYT
v_call: TRBV28; j_call: TRBJ1-1; cdr3_aa: ASPPTRVNTEAF
v_call: TRBV7-2; j_call: TRBJ1-5; cdr3_aa: ASSASGGAVQPQH
v_call: TRBV19; j_call: TRBJ1-2; cdr3_aa: ASISSTVSYGYT
v_call: TRBV7-2; j_call: TRBJ2-1; cdr3_aa: ASSSGTIKNEQF
v_call: TRBV7-6; j_call: TRBJ1-4; cdr3_aa: ASSERGQGAEKLF
v_call: TRBV7-2; j_call: TRBJ2-5; cdr3_aa: ASSRTGLQETQY
v_call: TRBV6-6; j_call: TRBJ1-1; cdr3_aa: ASSSPGQGGTEAF
v_call: TRBV5-1; j_call: TRBJ1-4; cdr3_aa: ASSLGAVEKLF
v_call: TRBV6-1; j_call: TRBJ1-1; cdr3_aa: ASSDRPEGTEAF
v_call: TRBV9; j_call: TRBJ2-3; cdr3_aa: ASTLLRGRRGTDTQY
v_call: TRBV5-4; j_call: TRBJ2-3; cdr3_aa: ASSLARLAGATDTQY
v_call: TRBV7-2; j_call: TRBJ2-1; cdr3_aa: ASSPGGLRNEQF
v_call: TRBV24-1; j_call: TRBJ2-3; cdr3_aa: ATSDPGVSLGTQY
v_call: TRBV9; j_call: TRBJ1-4; cdr3_aa: ASSERPFLEGEKLF
v_call: TRBV7-9; j_call: TRBJ1-2; cdr3_aa: ASSLELAGVNGYT
v_call: TRBV28; j_call: TRBJ1-1; cdr3_aa: ASSLGISVAEAF
v_call: TRBV7-9; j_call: TRBJ1-3; cdr3_aa: AHTTKDRGNTIY
v_call: TRBV6-5; j_call: TRBJ1-2; cdr3_aa: ASRYPGTSYGYT
v_call: TRBV11-2; j_call: TRBJ1-1; cdr3_aa: ASSLFGETEAF
v_call: TRBV18; j_call: TRBJ1-2; cdr3_aa: ASSPQPTAPGGYT
v_call: TRBV7-8; j_call: TRBJ1-1; cdr3_aa: ASSFVQGEAF
v_call: TRBV6-6; j_call: TRBJ1-5; cdr3_aa: ASSPGQGTYSNQPQH
v_call: TRBV6-1; j_call: TRBJ1-2; cdr3_aa: ASSERLYGYT
v_call: TRBV6-5; j_call: TRBJ1-2; cdr3_aa: ASSLQTGNGYT
v_call: TRBV7-2; j_call: TRBJ1-5; cdr3_aa: ASSLARGVVNQPQH
v_call: TRBV24-1; j_call: TRBJ1-4; cdr3_aa: ATREVGNEKLF
v_call: TRBV29-1; j_call: TRBJ2-1; cdr3_aa: SVVAGGPNEQF
v_call: TRBV6-2/TRBV6-3; j_call: TRBJ1-6; cdr3_aa: ASSPPFRSPLH